The 30 T cell receptor beta chains listed next were all sequenced from one sample in a study of control samples from healthy donors and cancer patients. The method was immunoSEQ multiplex PCR; TCRdb's version includes in-frame clones alone and lacks a portion of them. The data show more than 140,000 clones, with 85% to 95% seen just once and roughly 14% held by the top ten. Sequencing was done on a sample of blood. The receptors here all came from a man aged 35 to 55 in good health.

The rearrangement links TRBV5-1 to TRBJ2-2, with a tentative D call TRBD2 (6 bases). This CDR3 has 15 residues. The V end was cut by 3 bases, the J end by 5 bases, with 14 bases between. Germline lookup yields CDR1 SGHRS and CDR2 YFSETQ. CDR3 residues: CASSSGESGTGELFF. In DNA form, the CDR3 reads TGCGCCAGCAGCTCGGGAGAGAGCGGGACCGGGGAGCTGTTTTTT. Drawing the rest from reference TRBV5-1 and TRBJ2-2, the complete variable domain is KAGVTQTPRYLIKTRGQQVTLSCSPISGHRSVSWYQQTPGQGLQFLFEYFSETQRNKGNFPGRFSGRQFSNSRSEMNVSTLELGDSALYLCASSSGESGTGELFFGEGSRLTVL.

This chain joins TRBV28 and TRBJ1-1; a possible D gene is TRBD1 (6 bases). This CDR3 has 14 residues. Trimming took 5 bases from V and 4 from J, leaving 14 bases between them. Germline V gene data show CDR1 as MDHEN and CDR2 as SYDVKM. The CDR3: CASSPGARGTEAFF. CDR3 DNA: TGTGCCAGCAGTCCAGGGGCGCGGGGCACTGAAGCTTTCTTT.

For the CDR3, the DNA is TGTGCCAGCAGTGAACATCGGGCATCACCCCTCCACTTT. Translation gives CASSEHRASPLHF. The genes are TRBV6-4 and TRBJ1-6; no clear D. The CDR3 is 13 residues long. V shed 3 bases and J shed 10 bases, with 10 bases lying between them. The germline gives CDR1 MRHNA, CDR2 SNTAGT.

This clone has just one count. The V call is TRBV5-8, the J call TRBJ1-2; maybe TRBD1 (5 bases). CDR1 and CDR2 from the germline V gene are SGHTS and YDEGEE. The length of the CDR3 is 14 residues. V lost 1 base and J 4 bases, leaving 11 bases between the germline ends. The CDR3 sequence is CASSLLAGFYGYTF. The CDR3 coding sequence is TGTGCCAGCAGCTTGTTGGCAGGGTTCTATGGCTACACCTTC.

The chain links TRBV9 to TRBJ1-1; D is undetermined. The CDR3 extends over 15 amino acids. Per germline, CDR1 SGDLS and CDR2 YYNGEE. Trimming shortened V by 3 bases and J by 0 bases, and 12 bases separated the two germline ends. The CDR3 sequence is CASSADGTLNTEAFF. The CDR3 DNA reads TGTGCCAGCAGCGCGGACGGAACCCTGAACACTGAAGCTTTCTTT.

The rearrangement links TRBV28 to TRBJ1-1, with a tentative D call TRBD1 (5 bases). Germline CDR1 MDHEN, CDR2 SYDVKM. The CDR3 runs to 13 residues. V was clipped by 6 bases and J by 5 bases, with 13 bases between them. CDR3 loop: CASSPAGLTEAFF. In DNA, the CDR3 is TGTGCCAGCAGCCCGGCAGGGTTGACTGAAGCTTTCTTT.

The chain uses TRBV4-1 and TRBJ2-5; no clear D. This CDR3 is built from 15 residues. Germline values: CDR1 MGHRA, CDR2 YSYEKL. Trimming left V 1 base short and J 0 bases short, with 9 bases between. The CDR3 DNA reads TGCGCCAGCAGCCAAGCTACGGAATACCAAGAGACCCAGTACTTC. Translated: CASSQATEYQETQYF.

V and J are TRBV5-4 and TRBJ1-2, with a tentative D call TRBD1 (6 bases). Germline V gene sequence: CDR1 SGHNT, CDR2 YYREEE (reference sequence). Deletions cut 4 bases from V and 6 bases from J, with 16 bases between. The CDR3 consists of 14 residues. The CDR3 DNA follows: TGTGCCAGCAGCCGACAGGTGGCTCGCGATGGCTACACCTTC. Translating it yields CASSRQVARDGYTF.

J is TRBJ2-7 and V is TRBV28, with 8 bases fitting TRBD1. The J segment lost 1 base and the V segment lost 1 base, leaving 6 bases of the junction unmatched. Per the germline V gene, CDR1 is MDHEN and CDR2 is SYDVKM. The CDR3 is 16 residues long. The CDR3 here is CASSLFGQGESYEQYF. Written as DNA, the CDR3 is TGTGCCAGCAGTTTATTTGGACAGGGCGAATCCTACGAGCAGTACTTC.

The V and J genes are TRBV30 and TRBJ1-1; no clear D. The CDR3 extends over 13 amino acids. Germline CDR1 is GTSNPN and CDR2 is SVGIG (reference sequence). V gave up 2 bases and J gave up 0 bases, with 7 bases separating them. The chain's CDR3 is CAWSKDLNTEAFF. The CDR3 DNA sequence: TGTGCCTGGAGTAAGGACTTGAACACTGAAGCTTTCTTT.

This CDR3 reads CASSVRGSGANVLTF. The CDR3 coding sequence is TGTGCCAGCAGCGTGAGGGGTTCTGGGGCCAACGTCCTGACTTTC. This chain uses TRBV9 with TRBJ2-6; perhaps D is TRBD1 or TRBD2 (5 bases each). This CDR3 contains 15 residues. Deletions cut 2 bases from V and 1 base from J, with 7 bases between. The germline CDR1 and CDR2 sequences are SGDLS and YYNGEE.

This clone has just a few counts. The chain employs TRBV5-1 and TRBJ1-6, with a weak D call TRBD1 (6 bases). Trimming shortened V by 4 bases and J by 9 bases, and 14 bases separated the two germline ends. Germline lookup yields CDR1 SGHRS and CDR2 YFSETQ. This CDR3 region has 14 residues. The CDR3 protein is CASSRGGAGSPLHF. CDR3 bases: TGCGCCAGCAGCCGAGGGGGGGCAGGTTCACCCCTCCACTTT.

The chain joins TRBV2 to TRBJ2-2; D uncertain. V lost 7 bases and J lost 1, with 10 bases in between. Per the germline V gene, CDR1 is SNHLY and CDR2 is FYNNEI. The CDR3 extends over 14 amino acids. CDR3: CASTQSVNTGELFF. The CDR3 DNA reads as TGTGCCAGCACTCAGTCTGTGAACACCGGGGAGCTGTTTTTT. The entire variable domain, with the rest obtained from reference TRBV2 and TRBJ2-2, is as follows: EPEVTQTPSHQVTQMGQEVILRCVPISNHLYFYWYRQILGQKVEFLVSFYNNEISEKSEIFDDQFSVERPDGSNFTLKIRSTKLEDSAMYFCASTQSVNTGELFFGEGSRLTVL.

This clone was detected only once. This chain links TRBV6-1 with TRBJ1-2; 8 nucleotides match TRBD1. Germline V gives CDR1 MNHNS, CDR2 SASEGT. V shed 1 base and J 3 bases; nucleotides not matched to a gene: 4. The CDR3 length is 15 residues. This CDR3 reads CASSEGTGWDYGYTF. The CDR3 region has the DNA TGTGCCAGCAGTGAAGGGACAGGGTGGGACTATGGCTACACCTTC.

This chain links TRBV10-3 with TRBJ2-7; D uncertain. Germline CDR1 ENHRY, CDR2 SYGVKD. The CDR3 totals 13 residues. V dropped 3 bases and J dropped 0 bases, with 6 bases sitting between them. CDR3 bases: TGTGCCATCAGTGACTATAGCTCCTACGAGCAGTACTTC. This gives the protein CAISDYSSYEQYF.

The chain combines TRBV5-4 with TRBJ1-2; 9 positions agree with TRBD1. CDR1 and CDR2 from the germline V gene are SGHNT and YYREEE (reference sequence). This CDR3 contains 14 residues. Germline trimming cut 4 bases from V and 6 bases from J; bases unmatched to any gene: 7. This CDR3 reads CASSAVQGADGYTF. DNA of the CDR3: TGTGCCAGCAGCGCCGTACAGGGGGCGGATGGCTACACCTTC.

The chain has TRBV12-3 or TRBV12-4 and TRBJ2-7; the D gene is possibly TRBD2 (5 bases). The CDR3 is 13 residues long. V was cut by 5 bases and J by 2 bases, with 10 bases left in between. The CDR3 spells CASSLRGTYEQYF. The CDR3 region has the DNA TGTGCCAGCAGTCTCCGAGGGACCTACGAGCAGTACTTC.

CDR3 bases: TGTGCCAGCAGTTACTCACCGGGACAGAGATACAATGAGCAGTTCTTC. Protein sequence: CASSYSPGQRYNEQFF. V gene TRBV6-5 combines with J gene TRBJ2-1, with 7 bases matching TRBD1. Unmatched junction bases numbered 6, after V lost 0 bases and J lost 4 bases. Germline loops: CDR1 MNHEY, CDR2 SVGAGI. The CDR3 is 16 amino acids.

The genes are TRBV5-4 and TRBJ1-4; no clear D gene. With 2 bases removed from V and 2 bases from J, the gap between germline ends came to 10 bases. CDR3 length: 15 amino acids. Looked up from germline, CDR1 is SGHNT and CDR2 is YYREEE (reference sequence). The chain's CDR3 is CASSLGLGTNEKLFF. Written as DNA, the CDR3 is TGTGCCAGCAGCTTAGGTCTGGGGACTAATGAAAAACTGTTTTTT.

V is TRBV6-5 and J is TRBJ2-1, with D possibly being TRBD1 or TRBD2 (5 bases each). The CDR3 has 15 residues. Germline CDR1 and CDR2: MNHEY and SVGAGI. Trimming took 0 bases from V and 8 from J, leaving 14 bases between them. This CDR3 reads CASSYSSGLGDEQFF. DNA of the CDR3: TGTGCCAGCAGTTACTCGAGCGGCCTGGGGGATGAGCAGTTCTTC.

A remark on this clone: Within the sample, other DNA sequences also encode this same CDR3. J is TRBJ1-2 and V is TRBV12-3 or TRBV12-4, with D hard to call. This CDR3 has 13 amino acids. V was cut by 1 base and J by 4 bases, with 7 bases left in between. In DNA, the CDR3 is TGTGCCAGCAGTTTAGACACAAGCTATGGCTACACCTTC. It encodes CASSLDTSYGYTF.

CDR3 DNA: TGTGCCAGCAGCCAAGAGTCGGGGTCCTACGAGCAGTACTTC. Protein: CASSQESGSYEQYF. This rearrangement joins TRBV14 to TRBJ2-7, with a tentative D call TRBD2 (5 bases). With 0 bases removed from V and 1 base from J, the gap between germline ends came to 7 bases. From germline, CDR1 is SGHDN and CDR2 FVKESK. The CDR3 is made up of 14 amino acids.

A single count supports this clone. V and J are TRBV5-4 and TRBJ2-7, with TRBD2 matching over 8 bases. V lost 0 bases and J lost 2; bases outside the gene matches: 1. Germline CDR1 reads SGHNT; CDR2 reads YYREEE (reference sequence). The CDR3 runs to 14 residues. The CDR3: CASSLAGRAYEQYF. The CDR3 nucleotides are TGTGCCAGCAGCTTGGCCGGGAGGGCCTACGAGCAGTACTTC.

This chain joins TRBV27 and TRBJ1-4, with unresolved D. This CDR3 spans 15 amino acids. With 0 bases removed from V and 4 bases from J, the gap between germline ends came to 9 bases. Germline V CDR1 and CDR2: MNHEY, SMNVEV (reference sequence). CDR3 sequence (DNA): TGTGCCAGCAGTTTATCGGTGCGGGGTAATGAAAAACTGTTTTTT. Translation gives CASSLSVRGNEKLFF.

The genes are TRBV6-2 or TRBV6-3 and TRBJ1-2; D may be TRBD1 (6 bases). CDR1 is MNHEY and CDR2 is SVGEGT in the germline V gene. The V and J ends lost 5 bases and 4 bases respectively, with 11 bases between them. This CDR3 comprises 13 residues. CDR3 sequence reads: CASSSHRAYGYTF. The CDR3 DNA reads TGTGCCAGCAGTAGCCACAGGGCCTATGGCTACACCTTC.

The gene calls are TRBV4-1 and TRBJ2-1, with 11 bases aligning to TRBD2. CDR1 MGHRA and CDR2 YSYEKL come from the germline V gene. This CDR3 region has 16 residues. The junction had 5 bases not matched to a gene; V was cut back by 0 bases and J by 7 bases. The CDR3 DNA is TGCGCCAGCAGCCAAGATCACACTAGCGGGAGTAATGAGCAGTTCTTC. This gives the protein CASSQDHTSGSNEQFF.

This sequence joins TRBV6-2 or TRBV6-3 and TRBJ1-1, with TRBD1 as a possible D gene (5 bases). From germline, CDR1 is MNHEY and CDR2 SVGEGT. This CDR3 comprises 18 residues. Trimming stripped 0 bases from V and 0 bases from J, with 17 bases between. CDR3 nucleotide sequence: TGTGCCAGCAGTTACTCGGGGCACTACGAGACCTTGAACACTGAAGCTTTCTTT. This gives the protein CASSYSGHYETLNTEAFF.

This CDR3 reads CATSRHRGGEQYF. DNA of the CDR3: TGTGCCACCAGCAGACACAGGGGAGGCGAGCAGTACTTC. The rearrangement joins TRBV15 to TRBJ2-7; a possible D gene is TRBD1 (7 bases). The length of the CDR3 is 13 residues. Trimming removed 2 bases from V and 6 bases from J, with 11 bases in between. The germline V gene encodes CDR1 LNHNV and CDR2 YYDKDF (reference sequence). The full variable domain, its missing parts supplied by reference TRBV15 and TRBJ2-7, is DAMVIQNPRYQVTQFGKPVTLSCSQTLNHNVMYWYQQKSSQAPKLLFHYYDKDFNNEADTPDNFQSRRPNTSFCFLDIRSPGLGDTAMYLCATSRHRGGEQYFGPGTRLTVT.

V usage is TRBV30 and J usage is TRBJ2-7; TRBD2 is a possible D gene (7 bases). The V and J ends lost 4 bases and 5 bases respectively, with 15 bases between them. The germline CDR1 and CDR2 sequences are GTSNPN and SVGIG (reference sequence). CDR3 length: 13 amino acids. In DNA, the CDR3 is TGTGCCTGGATGAGGGGGGGCGCCAACGAGCAGTACTTC. Its translation: CAWMRGGANEQYF.

V is TRBV6-5 and J is TRBJ1-5; tentatively, D is TRBD1 (6 bases). The CDR3 totals 13 residues. The V end was cut by 9 bases, the J end by 4 bases, with 13 bases between. Germline V lookup: CDR1 MNHEY, CDR2 SVGAGI. CDR3: CASSDRINQPQHF. The CDR3 nucleotides read TGTGCCAGTTCTGACAGGATAAATCAGCCCCAGCATTTT.